A single T cell receptor beta chain is shown here with its context. Its antigen is still unknown. Primers for the PCR totalled 60 Vbeta and 13 Jbeta. Sequenced by immunoSEQ multiplex PCR; TCRdb stores in-frame clones only, minus some. The table lists 65,000 or so clones, 55% to 65% of them singletons. Among the donors, all were healthy bone marrow donors. Per germline, CDR1 SGHTA and CDR2 FQGNSA. CDR3 length: 15 amino acids. V was pared by 5 bases and J by 4 bases, with 14 bases between. The data are from a study of cytomegalovirus exposure and HLA in healthy donors. The study, taken as a whole, reports: Accurate HLA-A and HLA-B prediction from TCR beta sequences was reported for most subjects. An Asian-associated ancestry cluster reportedly showed fewer N-insertions than the roughly 670-donor mean in a later analysis.

The J gene is TRBJ2-2, the V gene TRBV7-2; no clear D. The sample comprised PBMCs. The TCR was taken from a man aged 30-40 years in good health and CMV-seronegative. The CDR3 sequence is CASSPGARATGELFF. The DNA of the CDR3 is TGTGCCAGCAGCCCCGGAGCCCGAGCCACCGGGGAGCTGTTTTTT.